A selection of T cell receptor beta chains follows, all from one sample in a study of T-cell memory formation after mild COVID-19. TCRdb re-called the 5' RACE reads through MiXCR, storing one row per CDR3 protein. Seen here are roughly 320,000 distinct CDR3 sequences, 25% to 30% observed once, and the top ten hold approximately 15%. The specimen sequenced was PBMCs or a T cell subset sorted from them (not recorded which). The source of these receptors is an adult woman who had mild COVID-19 (a few samples of this study predate the infection). Cell type and time point are not known. Both conserved end residues are part of each CDR3. A D gene is named only where the DNA matches it firmly. Clone size is not always given. Where it is, it says once, few, many or a class for expanded clones.

len	d_gene	abundance	v_gene	j_gene	CDR3nt	CDR3aa
18	TRBD2	few	TRBV7-9	TRBJ2-7	TGTGCCAGCAGCTTAGTCGTGGGGGGACTAGCGGGAGTGTACGAGCAGTACTTC	CASSLVVGGLAGVYEQYF
16	NA	NA	TRBV27	TRBJ1-4	TGTGCCAGCAGTTTTAAAACAGGGTGGGGGAATGAAAAACTGTTTTTT	CASSFKTGWGNEKLFF
14	TRBD1	NA	TRBV7-3	TRBJ2-2	TGTGCCAGCAGCATCGACAGGGACACCGGGGAGCTGTTTTTT	CASSIDRDTGELFF
15	NA	NA	TRBV7-3	TRBJ2-5	TGTGCCAGCAGCCCCTCTTTGGGGGGTCAAGAGACCCAGTACTTC	CASSPSLGGQETQYF
12	NA	many	TRBV20-1	TRBJ1-2	TGCAGTGCTGGGCTGGGCCGAGGAGGCTACACCTTC	CSAGLGRGGYTF
13	NA	NA	TRBV3-1	TRBJ1-1	TGTGCCAGCAGCCAAGGATGGGGAGCTGAAGCTTTCTTT	CASSQGWGAEAFF
14	NA	few	TRBV30	TRBJ2-4	TGTGCCTGGAGTAGGACCTCCGCATATGACATTCAGTACTTC	CAWSRTSAYDIQYF
17	TRBD1	NA	TRBV4-1	TRBJ2-7	TGCGCCAGCAGCCAAGATCCCAGACAGGGAAACCGGTACGAGCAGTACTTC	CASSQDPRQGNRYEQYF
15	TRBD2	NA	TRBV27	TRBJ2-2	TGTGCCAGCAGTTTCGCTAGCGGGAGTCCCGGGGAGCTGTTTTTT	CASSFASGSPGELFF
15	TRBD2	many	TRBV7-3	TRBJ2-1	TGTGCCAGCAGCTTCGGACTAGCGGGAGGATATGAGCAGTTCTTC	CASSFGLAGGYEQFF
15	TRBD1	NA	TRBV11-1	TRBJ2-7	TGTGCCAGCAGCTTAGTAGGGACAGGACCCTACGAGCAGTACTTC	CASSLVGTGPYEQYF
16	TRBD2	many	TRBV9	TRBJ2-1	TGTGCCAGCAGCTTAGGCGGGAGCGCCTCCTACAATGAGCAGTTCTTC	CASSLGGSASYNEQFF
15	NA	NA	TRBV5-1	TRBJ1-1	TGCGCCAGCAGCTTGGATACAGGGTTGAACACTGAAGCTTTCTTT	CASSLDTGLNTEAFF
12	NA	NA	TRBV20-1	TRBJ2-5	TGCAGTGCGGGTGCTAGCCAAGAGACCCAGTACTTC	CSAGASQETQYF
15	TRBD1	few	TRBV15	TRBJ1-5	TGTGCCACCAGCAGAGTCACAGGGGCGAATCAGCCCCAGCATTTT	CATSRVTGANQPQHF
16	NA	NA	TRBV12-3/TRBV12-4	TRBJ2-2	TGTGCCAGCAGCCCACCAGAGCTTGGGACTACCGGGGAGCTGTTTTTT	CASSPPELGTTGELFF
17	TRBD1	few	TRBV7-9	TRBJ1-6	TGTGCCAGCAGCCGAATAAGGGACAGCTCCTATAATTCACCCCTCCACTTT	CASSRIRDSSYNSPLHF
12	NA	NA	TRBV20-1	TRBJ1-4	TGCAGTGCCACTAGGGGAGATGAAAAACTGTTTTTT	CSATRGDEKLFF
17	TRBD1	few	TRBV5-1	TRBJ2-3	TGCGCCAGCAGCGGCGGGACAGGAGGGGCTAGCACAGATACGCAGTATTTT	CASSGGTGGASTDTQYF
16	TRBD1	NA	TRBV4-1	TRBJ2-5	TGCGCCAGCAGCCAAGATACCCGGACAGGGAAAAAGACCCAGTACTTC	CASSQDTRTGKKTQYF
16	TRBD2	NA	TRBV25-1	TRBJ2-3	TGTGCCAGCAGTGTCTCCACTAGCGGGAGAGCAGATACGCAGTATTTT	CASSVSTSGRADTQYF
14	NA	NA	TRBV2	TRBJ2-4	TGTGCCAGCAGTGACAGGGTAGCCAAAAACATTCAGTACTTC	CASSDRVAKNIQYF
15	TRBD1	NA	TRBV14	TRBJ2-5	TGTGCCAGCAGCCACTTACAGGGGGCGAAGGAGACCCAGTACTTC	CASSHLQGAKETQYF
15	NA	NA	TRBV18	TRBJ2-7	TGTGCCAGCTCACCAGCGGGGTTCGCCTCCTACGAGCAGTACTTC	CASSPAGFASYEQYF
17	TRBD2	NA	TRBV9	TRBJ2-5	TGTGCCAGCAGCGTAGCTACTAGCGGGAGGGCGGCGGAGACCCAGTACTTC	CASSVATSGRAAETQYF
15	TRBD1	few	TRBV18	TRBJ1-1	TGTGCCAGCTCACCAGGACAGGGAGGGCTTAATGAAGCTTTCTTT	CASSPGQGGLNEAFF
17	NA	NA	TRBV29-1	TRBJ2-7	TGCAGCGTTGAGGCCCCCGCTTTTGAGCGGGCCCACTACGAGCAGTACTTC	CSVEAPAFERAHYEQYF
15	TRBD2	few	TRBV5-5	TRBJ2-1	TGTGCCAGCAGCTTGGGACTAGCCAGGTACAATGAGCAGTTCTTC	CASSLGLARYNEQFF
20	TRBD2	NA	TRBV25-1	TRBJ2-7	TGTGCCAGCAGTGGAAGGAAGTTAGCGGGAGGTCCCTTCCTTCCCTACGAGCAGTACTTC	CASSGRKLAGGPFLPYEQYF
14	TRBD1	NA	TRBV20-1	TRBJ2-3	TGCAGTGCTCTCTCGGACAGGGGGCCTGATACGCAGTATTTT	CSALSDRGPDTQYF
14	NA	few	TRBV20-1	TRBJ1-1	TGCAGTGCTAGAGGGCTGATGGGGGACACTGAAGCTTTCTTT	CSARGLMGDTEAFF
14	TRBD1	few	TRBV3-1	TRBJ1-2	TGTGCCAGCAGCCCGGGGACAGGGGACTATGGCTACACCTTC	CASSPGTGDYGYTF
13	NA	NA	TRBV30	TRBJ2-5	TGTGCCTGGAGTGCCGGACTGCCTGAAGCCCAGTACTTC	CAWSAGLPEAQYF
17	NA	NA	TRBV7-6	TRBJ2-3	TGTGCCAGCAGCTTGAGGGAGGAACCGACCCTCACAGATACGCAGTATTTT	CASSLREEPTLTDTQYF
15	TRBD2	NA	TRBV9	TRBJ2-3	TGTGCCAGCAGTGCTAGCGGGAGGGTCGCAGATACGCAGTATTTT	CASSASGRVADTQYF
14	TRBD1	few	TRBV19	TRBJ2-1	TGTGCCAGTAGTCTACAGGGGGCTTACAATGAGCAGTTCTTC	CASSLQGAYNEQFF
15	NA	NA	TRBV27	TRBJ1-6	TGTGCCAGCTCCCTAACTGGCAGGGCCCGATCACCCCTCCACTTT	CASSLTGRARSPLHF
14	TRBD2	NA	TRBV7-9	TRBJ2-2	TGTGCCAGCAGCCAAGCGGGGACTTTCGGGGAGCTGTTTTTT	CASSQAGTFGELFF
17	NA	NA	TRBV7-9	TRBJ1-3	TGTGCCAGCAGCTCCCCGGACGGACTCCTCTCTGGAAACACCATATATTTT	CASSSPDGLLSGNTIYF
14	NA	NA	TRBV7-6	TRBJ2-1	TGTGCCAGCAGCTTAGTCGGGTCTGACAATGAGCAGTTCTTC	CASSLVGSDNEQFF
14	NA	NA	TRBV19	TRBJ2-3	TGTGCCAGTAGTATCCAGCGGAGCACAGATACGCAGTATTTT	CASSIQRSTDTQYF
14	NA	NA	TRBV5-1	TRBJ1-3	TGCGCCAGCAGCCCTGCGATCTCTGGAAACACCATATATTTT	CASSPAISGNTIYF
15	NA	NA	TRBV4-3	TRBJ2-1	TGCGCCAGCAGCCAAGATTGGCAGGAGTGGAGTGAGCAGTTCTTC	CASSQDWQEWSEQFF
16	TRBD1	few	TRBV12-3/TRBV12-4	TRBJ1-3	TGTGCCAGCAGTTTAGGACAGGGCATCTCTGGAAACACCATATATTTT	CASSLGQGISGNTIYF
15	TRBD2	NA	TRBV29-1	TRBJ2-3	TGCAGCGTTGTTCGGGGCGGGAGAACCACAGATACGCAGTATTTT	CSVVRGGRTTDTQYF
15	NA	NA	TRBV9	TRBJ2-7	TGTGCCAGCAGCGTAGGAGGGGGACAAGCATACGAGCAGTACTTC	CASSVGGGQAYEQYF
14	NA	few	TRBV12-3/TRBV12-4	TRBJ2-1	TGTGCCAGCAGTTCTCGGACCCGTTCCGATGAGCAGTTCTTC	CASSSRTRSDEQFF
15	NA	once	TRBV5-1	TRBJ2-3	TGCGCCAGCAGCTCCCCAGGGTTGAGCACAGATACGCAGTATTTT	CASSSPGLSTDTQYF
15	TRBD2	NA	TRBV6-5	TRBJ2-1	TGTGCCAGCAGGGCGGGGGGTCCCCATTACAATGAGCAGTTCTTC	CASRAGGPHYNEQFF
18	NA	NA	TRBV4-1	TRBJ1-3	TGCGCCAGCAGCCAGGTGACCGGGCAGAGTCCTGACGGAAACACCATATATTTT	CASSQVTGQSPDGNTIYF
17	TRBD2	NA	TRBV2	TRBJ2-7	TGTGCCAGCAATTGGGGACTAGCGGGAGGGTCCTCCTACGAGCAGTACTTC	CASNWGLAGGSSYEQYF
12	NA	NA	TRBV29-1	TRBJ2-2	TGCAGCGTTCAACAGAACACCGGGGAGCTGTTTTTT	CSVQQNTGELFF
16	NA	few	TRBV6-5	TRBJ2-3	TGTGCCAGCAGATCGAGACAGGGACTGATCACAGATACGCAGTATTTT	CASRSRQGLITDTQYF